Listed below are T cell receptor beta chains from one sample, sequenced in a study of T cell responses to AZD1222 COVID-19 vaccine. The data were produced by immunoSEQ multiplex PCR, yet TCRdb's version contains in-frame clones alone and is incomplete. The sample holds about 67,000 clones; around four fifths are singletons and the top ten take 20% to 25%. The sample consisted of peripheral blood, taken on day 0 of AZD1222 vaccination. The receptors shown here come from an adult in good health. CDR3s include the opening cysteine and the closing phenylalanine or tryptophan. D genes are given only for firm matches. Not all rows give a size; the values are once, few, many and, for expanded clones, a class.

V gene	J gene	D gene	clone size	CDR3 DNA	CDR3 protein
TRBV7-8	TRBJ2-7	.	once	TGTGCCAGCAGCTTAGGACTAGCCTACGAGCAGTACTTC	CASSLGLAYEQYF
TRBV4-1	TRBJ2-1	.	.	TGCGCCAGCAGCCAAGCCGACTTCAGCTCCTACAATGAGCAGTTCTTC	CASSQADFSSYNEQFF
TRBV19	TRBJ1-2	TRBD1	.	TGTGCCAGTAGTCTCGGGACAGGGATCTATGGCTACACCTTC	CASSLGTGIYGYTF
TRBV19	TRBJ1-1	.	.	TGTGCCAGTAGTATAGGGGGCGTCGGGAACACTGAAGCTTTCTTT	CASSIGGVGNTEAFF
TRBV19	TRBJ1-2	.	.	TGTGCTAGCTTCCGGAACTATGGCTACACCTTC	CASFRNYGYTF
TRBV5-1	TRBJ2-5	TRBD1	.	TGCGCCAGCAGCTTTGGGACAGGGGGCTTTGAGACCCAGTACTTC	CASSFGTGGFETQYF
TRBV28	TRBJ2-7	TRBD1	.	TGTGCCAGTACCCCAGGGGGCGCTTCCTACGAGCAGTACTTC	CASTPGGASYEQYF
TRBV3-1/TRBV3-2	TRBJ1-3	.	.	TGTGCCAGCAGCCAAGAAGACAGCTTGTGGGGAAACACCATATATTTT	CASSQEDSLWGNTIYF
TRBV6-5	TRBJ2-7	.	.	TGTGCCAGCAAGACAGTGTACGAGCAGTACTTC	CASKTVYEQYF
TRBV3-1/TRBV3-2	TRBJ2-1	TRBD2	.	TGTGCCAGCAGCCAACAACGGACTAGCGGGAGAGAATATGAGCAGTTCTTC	CASSQQRTSGREYEQFF
TRBV7-8	TRBJ1-6	.	.	TGTGCCAGCAGCCTCTCTGCAGTAAGGTCACCCCTCCACTTT	CASSLSAVRSPLHF
TRBV30	TRBJ1-1	.	.	TGTGCCTGGAATTCAGGGTCTGAAGCTTTCTTT	CAWNSGSEAFF
TRBV30	TRBJ2-7	TRBD1	.	TGTGCCTGGAGTGCAGGGGGCTCCTCCTACGAGCAGTACTTC	CAWSAGGSSYEQYF
TRBV6-5	TRBJ1-6	.	.	TGTGCCAGCAGTTACTCGGGAGTGGGGCTCCTCCACTTT	CASSYSGVGLLHF
TRBV6-7	TRBJ2-7	.	.	TGTGCCAGCAGCCAAATTGGCGTTAGCTCCTACGAGCAGTACTTC	CASSQIGVSSYEQYF
TRBV9	TRBJ1-1	TRBD1	.	TGTGCCAGCAGCGCTCAATTACAGGGGGCAGCTTTCTTT	CASSAQLQGAAFF
TRBV18	TRBJ2-7	.	.	TGTGCCAGCTCCAGGGGGCGGGAGGAGCAGTACTTC	CASSRGREEQYF
TRBV6-1	TRBJ1-1	.	.	TGTGCCAGCAGTGAAGTTGGGGGGAACACTGAAGCTTTCTTT	CASSEVGGNTEAFF
TRBV21-1	TRBJ1-6	.	.	TGTGCCAGCAGCAAAGCTCCCATTGACAGGGGGAGCTCCTATAATTCACCCCTCCACTTT	CASSKAPIDRGSSYNSPLHF
TRBV7-2	TRBJ2-5	.	.	TGTGCCAGCAGCTTAGTAGTAGCGCCCCAAGAGACCCAGTACTTC	CASSLVVAPQETQYF
TRBV10-3	TRBJ1-1	.	.	TGTGCCATCAGTGCGAACACTGAAGCTTTCTTT	CAISANTEAFF
TRBV6-2/TRBV6-3	TRBJ2-1	TRBD2	.	TGTGCCAGCAGCCCCGGACTAGCGGGAGGTCGGCGCGATGAGCAGTTCTTC	CASSPGLAGGRRDEQFF
TRBV28	TRBJ1-5	TRBD1	.	TGTGCCAGCACCCTTTTCCGGTCAGGGGGACCTCAGCCCCAGCATTTT	CASTLFRSGGPQPQHF
TRBV24-1	TRBJ2-1	TRBD1	.	TGTGCCACCAGTGACCCGGACAGGGGGCAGTGGAATGAGCAGTTCTTC	CATSDPDRGQWNEQFF
TRBV9	TRBJ1-2	.	.	TGTGCCAGCAGCGCCGGCGGAGGGTCCTATGGCTACACCTTC	CASSAGGGSYGYTF
TRBV14	TRBJ2-5	TRBD1	.	TGTGCCAGCAGCCAAAACAGGGGTCAAGAGACCCAGTACTTC	CASSQNRGQETQYF
TRBV10-1	TRBJ1-1	TRBD1	once	TGCGCCAGCAGTTTGGGACAGGGAATCACTGAAGCTTTCTTT	CASSLGQGITEAFF
TRBV7-6	TRBJ2-1	.	.	TGTGCCAGCAGCTTAGATGGGCCACGGCCACACAATGAGCAGTTCTTC	CASSLDGPRPHNEQFF
TRBV18	TRBJ2-3	.	.	TGTGCCAGCTCCCCAGCCCCCGGGATCGGAGATACGCAGTATTTT	CASSPAPGIGDTQYF
TRBV20-1	TRBJ2-3	.	.	TGCAGTCCGGATTCGAGACCGCAGTATTTT	CSPDSRPQYF
TRBV18	TRBJ2-7	TRBD2	.	TGTGCCAGCGCTTTACTAGCGGAGGGCCGCGAGCAGTACTTC	CASALLAEGREQYF
TRBV10-3	TRBJ2-2	TRBD2	.	TGTGCCATCTCAGCTAGCGGGGGGGCAAACACCGGGGAGCTGTTTTTT	CAISASGGANTGELFF
TRBV16	TRBJ1-4	TRBD1	once	TGTGCCAGCAGGGGAACAGGGGCTCCTAATGAAAAACTGTTTTTT	CASRGTGAPNEKLFF
TRBV11-2	TRBJ1-1	.	.	TGTGCCAGCAGCCGAACAGGGAATAAAGAAGCTTTCTTT	CASSRTGNKEAFF
TRBV30	TRBJ1-4	.	once	TGTGCCTGGAGTTCAGGGAGGGAAAAACTGTTTTTT	CAWSSGREKLFF
TRBV7-2	TRBJ2-2	.	.	TGTGCCAGCAGCTTAACAGGCCGGACCGGGGAGCTGTTTTTT	CASSLTGRTGELFF
TRBV9	TRBJ1-2	TRBD1	.	TGTGCCAGCAGCGGTACCGGGACAGCTATCTACACCTTC	CASSGTGTAIYTF
TRBV29-1	TRBJ1-3	.	.	TGCAGCGTTGATTCAGGGCTTAAAGGAAACACCATATATTTT	CSVDSGLKGNTIYF